This TCR beta chain came from a study of blood T cell repertoires in COVID-19 (dated by TCRdb to the early 2020s). Study-wide context: Samples covering the acute and convalescent phases of COVID-19 were provided by collaborators in the United States, Italy and Spain. The material from the prospective study consisted of cDNA or gDNA derived from T cells, B-cell-depleted T cells, or PBMCs. Deeply sampled blood TCRbeta repertoires from subjects exposed to, actively infected with, or recovered from COVID-19 were included in the dataset. The repertoires were made available in a free public database intended to serve as a resource for research on the immune response to SARS-CoV-2. The samples were drawn from two sources: the first 160 participants of the ongoing ImmuneRACE study, and 950 to 1,500 subjects contributed by 6 global collaborators. The sample metadata nearly always contained a de-identified subject ID, COVID-19 status, age in years and sex. Where HLA class I and class II types were available, the types were taken from metadata supplied by the sample provider, not from assay-based typing. The research as a whole found: The amount of clinical and demographic metadata varied by source and participant and was provided uncurated.

The table lists this clone with a count of one. Its specific antigen is unknown. Base-call qualities are not available, and no considerably larger clone is one nucleotide away. TCRbeta CDR3 regions were amplified from genomic DNA by means of the immunoSEQ Assay, a bias-controlled multiplex PCR. The published analysis was carried out like this. Within the assay, amplification of reference gene primers was used to estimate how many nucleated cells each sample contained. To quantify the absolute abundance of each unique TCRbeta CDR3 rearrangement, sequence reads were collapsed and filtered. For each sample, productive Simpson clonality was calculated as the square root of Simpson's diversity index across productive rearrangements. TCRdb limited this immuneACCESS table to in-frame rearrangements with V and J called. A share of clones is missing; checked studies link under half to unresolved V genes, and the rest is unexplained. That table gives V, J and clone size, and the DNA gave D and trimming. Across this sample there are around 100,000 clones, with roughly 87% seen only once. 6.2% of the sample is taken by the ten largest.

The CDR3 contains 15 residues, cysteine and phenylalanine counted. CDR3 DNA is the only sequence kept; it has 45 bases, read in frame from the first base. CDR1 is given as SQVTM and CDR2 as ANQGSEA, both from the germline V gene. After removal of 7 bases from V and 9 bases from J, the junction retains 13 bases not matched to a gene. Collaborating institutions collected whole blood in K2EDTA tubes following their own protocols. For TCRbeta analysis, collaborators shipped samples as frozen whole blood, isolated PBMCs, or DNA extracted from either of those sample types. The chain is assembled from TRBV29-1 and TRBJ2-1, and TRBD2 matches 12 of the central bases. This TCR was recovered from a human donor in a cohort sampled during active COVID-19. The sequenced sample was peripheral blood. The CDR3 reads CSAPTSGSVRGEQFF. The sequence in DNA is TGCAGCGCCCCGACTAGCGGGAGTGTTCGTGGTGAGCAGTTCTTC.